This is a list of T cell receptor beta chains from one sample in a study of blood T cell repertoires in COVID-19. Only in-frame clones appear in the TCRdb table, and some are missing; sequencing was by immunoSEQ multiplex PCR. The repertoire holds under 15,000 clones, with approximately 81% as singletons. Source material: peripheral blood. These receptors came from a human donor in a cohort sampled during active COVID-19. The CDR3 runs from the conserved cysteine through the conserved F or W. The D gene is left open where the match is weak. Expanded clones get a size class; other rows say once, few or many, or leave the size out.

j_call: TRBJ1-2
clone_size: .
d_call: .
v_call: TRBV6-4
cdr3_aa: CASSGGAGHGEGGYTF

j_call: TRBJ2-2
clone_size: .
d_call: .
v_call: TRBV6-2/TRBV6-3
cdr3_aa: CASSYSYSSGELFF

j_call: TRBJ2-2
clone_size: .
d_call: .
v_call: TRBV3-1/TRBV3-2
cdr3_aa: CASSPGHGAGELFF

j_call: TRBJ2-7
clone_size: .
d_call: TRBD2
v_call: TRBV10-2
cdr3_aa: CASRDASGLSYEQYF

j_call: TRBJ2-2
clone_size: .
d_call: TRBD1
v_call: TRBV19
cdr3_aa: CASRPGTVNTGELFF

j_call: TRBJ2-3
clone_size: .
d_call: TRBD1
v_call: TRBV7-2
cdr3_aa: CASSPTLSGQGRNTQYF

j_call: TRBJ2-2
clone_size: .
d_call: TRBD1
v_call: TRBV7-8
cdr3_aa: CASSLHGVSGGPTGELFF

j_call: TRBJ2-5
clone_size: .
d_call: .
v_call: TRBV7-2
cdr3_aa: CASSPGEGETQYF

j_call: TRBJ2-3
clone_size: .
d_call: TRBD2
v_call: TRBV7-9
cdr3_aa: CASSPQGLAGDDTQYF

j_call: TRBJ2-3
clone_size: .
d_call: TRBD2
v_call: TRBV6-1
cdr3_aa: CASSEQSGRGDTQYF

j_call: TRBJ1-1
clone_size: .
d_call: TRBD1
v_call: TRBV4-2
cdr3_aa: CASSQATPTGTGVGTEAFF

j_call: TRBJ1-5
clone_size: .
d_call: .
v_call: TRBV30
cdr3_aa: CAWSVRGNQPQHF

j_call: TRBJ2-2
clone_size: few
d_call: .
v_call: TRBV10-3
cdr3_aa: CAITSQNPNTGELFF

j_call: TRBJ1-5
clone_size: .
d_call: TRBD1
v_call: TRBV9
cdr3_aa: CASSVGQGDQPQHF

j_call: TRBJ2-4
clone_size: .
d_call: .
v_call: TRBV4-2
cdr3_aa: CASSQEWGDIQYF

j_call: TRBJ1-6
clone_size: .
d_call: .
v_call: TRBV6-2/TRBV6-3
cdr3_aa: CASSADSPNSPLHF

j_call: TRBJ1-1
clone_size: .
d_call: .
v_call: TRBV5-1
cdr3_aa: CASSLEATVNTEAFF

j_call: TRBJ2-1
clone_size: .
d_call: TRBD1
v_call: TRBV11-2
cdr3_aa: CASSLDRGFYNEQFF

j_call: TRBJ2-7
clone_size: once
d_call: .
v_call: TRBV4-2
cdr3_aa: CASSQVASTVPYEQYF

j_call: TRBJ2-5
clone_size: .
d_call: .
v_call: TRBV5-5
cdr3_aa: CASSALDDSQETQYF

j_call: TRBJ2-3
clone_size: once
d_call: TRBD2
v_call: TRBV15
cdr3_aa: CATSTSGLLAGGPDTQYF

j_call: TRBJ2-1
clone_size: .
d_call: .
v_call: TRBV19
cdr3_aa: CATRWGPTYNEQFF

j_call: TRBJ2-5
clone_size: once
d_call: TRBD2
v_call: TRBV7-2
cdr3_aa: CASSFPLAGETQYF

j_call: TRBJ1-1
clone_size: .
d_call: TRBD1
v_call: TRBV4-1
cdr3_aa: CASSQELGDRDVISARNTEAFF

j_call: TRBJ2-7
clone_size: once
d_call: .
v_call: TRBV30
cdr3_aa: CAWNREPKTYEQYF

j_call: TRBJ2-1
clone_size: .
d_call: TRBD2
v_call: TRBV28
cdr3_aa: CASSNPPRESSYNEQFF

j_call: TRBJ2-1
clone_size: .
d_call: TRBD2
v_call: TRBV11-3
cdr3_aa: CASSSAGTSGIYNEQFF

j_call: TRBJ2-3
clone_size: .
d_call: .
v_call: TRBV6-5
cdr3_aa: CASSSKGTSTDTQYF

j_call: TRBJ1-4
clone_size: .
d_call: TRBD1
v_call: TRBV11-2
cdr3_aa: CASSSRLGQVGNEKLFF

j_call: TRBJ1-1
clone_size: few
d_call: .
v_call: TRBV6-2/TRBV6-3
cdr3_aa: CASSSPGRGNTEAFF

j_call: TRBJ2-5
clone_size: .
d_call: TRBD2
v_call: TRBV7-2
cdr3_aa: CASSLRTSREETQYF

j_call: TRBJ1-1
clone_size: .
d_call: .
v_call: TRBV12-3/TRBV12-4
cdr3_aa: CASSTQENTEAFF

j_call: TRBJ1-2
clone_size: .
d_call: .
v_call: TRBV28
cdr3_aa: CASATNRGKRPTLGYTF

j_call: TRBJ1-1
clone_size: .
d_call: .
v_call: TRBV6-1
cdr3_aa: CASSEGTAGNTEAFF

j_call: TRBJ2-7
clone_size: .
d_call: TRBD2
v_call: TRBV6-5
cdr3_aa: CASSYTGTRAYEQYF

j_call: TRBJ2-7
clone_size: .
d_call: TRBD2
v_call: TRBV29-1
cdr3_aa: CSVEAGTRAGYEQYF

j_call: TRBJ2-3
clone_size: .
d_call: TRBD2
v_call: TRBV7-2
cdr3_aa: CASSPGLAGVYADTQYF

j_call: TRBJ1-1
clone_size: .
d_call: TRBD1
v_call: TRBV27
cdr3_aa: CASSLRDRVKTEAFF

j_call: TRBJ2-5
clone_size: .
d_call: TRBD1
v_call: TRBV10-3
cdr3_aa: CAISESGQGVLKTQYF

j_call: TRBJ2-7
clone_size: .
d_call: TRBD1
v_call: TRBV12-3/TRBV12-4
cdr3_aa: CASRQGAYEQYF

j_call: TRBJ1-1
clone_size: .
d_call: TRBD1
v_call: TRBV5-1
cdr3_aa: CASSLWDSRNTEAFF

j_call: TRBJ2-1
clone_size: .
d_call: .
v_call: TRBV4-3
cdr3_aa: CASSWSGDSYNEQFF

j_call: TRBJ2-2
clone_size: once
d_call: TRBD2
v_call: TRBV27
cdr3_aa: CASSPSGATGELFF

j_call: TRBJ1-1
clone_size: .
d_call: .
v_call: TRBV7-2
cdr3_aa: CASSSGQNTEAFF

j_call: TRBJ1-1
clone_size: .
d_call: .
v_call: TRBV11-2
cdr3_aa: CASFSPLEGMENTEAFF

j_call: TRBJ2-3
clone_size: .
d_call: .
v_call: TRBV11-2
cdr3_aa: CASKLARKGWTDTQYF